A selection of T cell receptor beta chains follows, all from one sample in a study of identical twins. TCRdb re-analysed the 5' RACE reads in MiXCR, keeping a single row per CDR3 protein. The sample has 1.5 million to 2 million distinct CDR3 sequences; around 33% are singletons. Sequencing input: cord blood. These receptors were obtained from a newborn girl in good health. The CDR3 runs from the conserved cysteine through the conserved F or W. Fields, in order: D gene, J gene, clone size, V gene, CDR3 protein, CDR3 DNA. The D gene is left open where the match is weak. Clone size, where shown, is once, few, many, or a class for clones that have expanded.

>TRBD2|TRBJ2-7|-|TRBV6-1
CASPPGLAAPWYEQYF
TGTGCCTCTCCCCCGGGACTAGCGGCTCCCTGGTACGAGCAGTACTTC
>-|TRBJ2-5|few|TRBV12-3/TRBV12-4
CASTLQGPQETQYF
TGTGCCAGCACCCTACAGGGCCCCCAAGAGACCCAGTACTTC
>-|TRBJ1-5|-|TRBV30
CAWSVPDRPNQPQHF
TGTGCCTGGAGTGTACCGGATAGGCCCAATCAGCCCCAGCATTTT
>-|TRBJ1-1|few|TRBV7-9
CASSLAHYRDMNTEAFF
TGTGCCAGCAGCTTAGCTCACTACCGGGACATGAACACTGAAGCTTTCTTT
>-|TRBJ1-2|-|TRBV24-1
CATSDLYYGYTF
TGTGCCACCAGTGACCTTTACTATGGCTACACCTTC
>-|TRBJ2-5|-|TRBV5-1
CASSLGRGSQYF
TGCGCCAGCAGCTTGGGTAGGGGGTCGCAGTACTTC
>TRBD1|TRBJ1-2|once|TRBV15
CATSRQGSYGYTF
TGTGCCACCTCTAGACAGGGATCCTATGGCTACACCTTC
>-|TRBJ2-7|few|TRBV20-1
CSANSPPYEQYF
TGCAGTGCGAACTCCCCACCCTACGAGCAGTACTTC
>-|TRBJ1-1|once|TRBV29-1
CSVDPRHVRKAFF
TGCAGCGTTGATCCGAGACATGTCCGGAAAGCTTTCTTT
>-|TRBJ1-6|few|TRBV9
CASSVDGSSYNSPLHF
TGTGCCAGCAGCGTAGACGGAAGCTCCTATAATTCACCCCTCCACTTT
>TRBD1|TRBJ1-6|few|TRBV5-1
CASSLRTGRYNSPLHF
TGCGCCAGCAGCTTGAGGACAGGGAGGTATAATTCACCCCTCCACTTT
>-|TRBJ1-5|-|TRBV6-1
CASSAPTAYSNQPQHF
TGTGCCAGCAGTGCCCCGACAGCATATAGCAATCAGCCCCAGCATTTT
>-|TRBJ2-5|few|TRBV7-6
CASSLDRSETQYF
TGTGCCAGCAGCTTAGATCGGTCGGAGACCCAGTACTTC
>TRBD2|TRBJ2-7|-|TRBV4-1
CASSLGTSGWNEQYF
TGCGCCAGCAGCCTCGGGACTAGCGGATGGAATGAGCAGTACTTC
>TRBD1|TRBJ1-2|few|TRBV7-8
CASSARQGADYGYTF
TGTGCCAGCAGCGCGAGACAGGGGGCGGACTATGGCTACACCTTC
>TRBD2|TRBJ2-3|few|TRBV11-2
CASSLLTSGVGYTQYF
TGTGCCAGCAGCTTATTGACTAGCGGGGTCGGGTATACGCAGTATTTT
>TRBD1|TRBJ1-6|-|TRBV27
CASSAGTGLYNSPLHF
TGTGCCAGCAGTGCCGGGACAGGACTCTATAATTCACCCCTCCACTTT
>-|TRBJ1-5|-|TRBV27
CASSLWGGAQPQHF
TGTGCCAGCAGTTTATGGGGGGGGGCTCAGCCCCAGCATTTT
>-|TRBJ1-1|-|TRBV29-1
CSVFPKGTEAFF
TGCAGCGTTTTCCCCAAGGGGACTGAAGCTTTCTTT
>TRBD2|TRBJ2-5|few|TRBV2
CALQRGVSETQYF
TGTGCCCTCCAGCGGGGTGTTTCGGAGACCCAGTACTTC
>-|TRBJ1-4|few|TRBV2
CASSAGLGTNEKLFF
TGTGCCAGCAGTGCGGGGCTGGGGACTAATGAAAAACTGTTTTTT
>-|TRBJ1-2|-|TRBV29-1
CSVEDRVGPATF
TGCAGCGTTGAAGATCGAGTGGGACCGGCCACCTTC
>TRBD1|TRBJ1-1|few|TRBV25-1
CASSPSPGQINTEAFF
TGTGCCAGCAGCCCTTCTCCGGGACAGATCAACACTGAAGCTTTCTTT
>-|TRBJ1-5|-|TRBV12-3/TRBV12-4
CASSFIGARNQPQHF
TGTGCCAGCAGTTTTATTGGGGCCCGTAATCAGCCCCAGCATTTT
>TRBD1|TRBJ2-3|-|TRBV10-3
CATGQVADTQYF
TGTGCCACGGGACAGGTCGCAGATACGCAGTATTTT
>-|TRBJ1-2|few|TRBV7-2
CASSFEVRGYGYTF
TGTGCCAGCAGCTTCGAAGTCAGGGGCTATGGCTACACCTTC
>-|TRBJ2-5|few|TRBV20-1
CSARLSGPETQYF
TGCAGTGCTAGACTCAGCGGCCCGGAGACCCAGTACTTC
>TRBD1|TRBJ2-7|few|TRBV20-1
CSAARQGPYEQYF
TGCAGTGCTGCTAGACAGGGCCCCTACGAGCAGTACTTC
>-|TRBJ2-5|few|TRBV4-1
CASSQVMGETQYF
TGCGCCAGCAGCCAAGTTATGGGAGAGACCCAGTACTTC
>-|TRBJ1-1|-|TRBV20-1
CSVGDLRYNVNTEAFF
TGCAGTGTTGGAGACCTACGGTATAATGTGAACACTGAAGCTTTCTTT
>-|TRBJ1-4|few|TRBV20-1
CSASEEKLFF
TGCAGTGCTAGCGAGGAAAAACTGTTTTTT
>-|TRBJ1-5|many|TRBV5-1
CASSLGKGQPQHF
TGCGCCAGCAGCTTGGGGAAGGGTCAGCCCCAGCATTTT
>-|TRBJ1-6|-|TRBV5-1
CASSGEAARDSPLHF
TGCGCCAGCAGTGGAGAGGCGGCAAGGGATTCACCCCTCCACTTT
>TRBD2|TRBJ2-1|-|TRBV5-1
CASSFGVSGAPYNEQFF
TGCGCCAGCAGCTTCGGTGTTAGCGGGGCCCCCTACAATGAGCAGTTCTTC
>-|TRBJ2-7|-|TRBV20-1
CSETDSYNEQYF
TGCAGTGAGACGGACTCCTACAATGAGCAGTACTTC
>-|TRBJ2-5|many|TRBV15
CATSRDRETQYF
TGTGCCACCAGCAGAGATCGAGAGACCCAGTACTTC
>-|TRBJ1-1|few|TRBV29-1
CSVVRGRDTEAFF
TGCAGCGTTGTCAGGGGACGAGACACTGAAGCTTTCTTT
>-|TRBJ1-2|many|TRBV6-5
CASRLSGAYGYTF
TGTGCCAGCAGGCTCTCAGGGGCTTATGGCTACACCTTC
>-|TRBJ1-2|-|TRBV5-4
CASSLGQPNYGCTF
TGTGCCAGCAGCCTCGGACAGCCTAACTATGGCTGCACCTTC
>-|TRBJ2-1|few|TRBV7-9
CASSLSWASSSYNEQFF
TGTGCCAGCAGCTTAAGTTGGGCCTCCAGCTCCTACAATGAGCAGTTCTTC
>-|TRBJ2-2|few|TRBV2
CASKRIATVNTGELFF
TGTGCCAGCAAAAGAATAGCCACAGTGAACACCGGGGAGCTGTTTTTT
>-|TRBJ1-2|-|TRBV20-1
CSARPGFLYGYTF
TGCAGTGCTAGACCAGGGTTCCTCTATGGCTACACCTTC
>-|TRBJ1-1|-|TRBV12-3/TRBV12-4
CASSRDTGLLEAFF
TGTGCCAGCAGCCGTGATACAGGGTTACTTGAAGCTTTCTTT